This TCR beta chain was sequenced during a study of cytomegalovirus exposure and HLA in healthy donors. For this clone: Its specificity is unknown.

CDR1 and CDR2 from the germline V gene are SGDLS and YYNGEE. The V gene lost 4 bases and the J gene lost 3 bases, with 14 bases spanning the gap. The CDR3 totals 15 residues. Notes on the study in general: Diagnosis of cytomegalovirus status made by the classifier reportedly showed high specificity and sensitivity.

Sequencing used immunoSEQ multiplex PCR; TCRdb keeps in-frame clones, though not all of them. The table includes about 220,000 clones, around 80% detected once. The sample consisted of PBMCs. This receptor was obtained from a woman under 40 in good health and CMV-seropositive. The chain links TRBV9 to TRBJ1-3; D perhaps matches TRBD1 (5 bases). The CDR3 DNA reads as TGTGCCAGCAGCCCGTGGTTGGGGGTTGGAAACACCATATATTTT. Translation: CASSPWLGVGNTIYF.